Listed below are T cell receptor beta chains from one sample, sequenced in a study of T cell repertoires in cytomegalovirus infection. TCRdb independently ran MiXCR on the reads; one entry per CDR3 protein. Of about 240,000 distinct CDR3 sequences listed, around 12% were seen once; the top ten hold about 1.5%. The sample was PBMCs. These receptors all come from a human donor in good health (CMV status not recorded). Some clones in this sample may be carry-over from other donors' samples. Both conserved end residues are part of each CDR3. The D gene is left open where the match is weak. The listing skips clone size in some rows; elsewhere it reads once, few, many or a size class.

v_call	d_call	j_call	clone_size	cdr3_nt	cdr3_aa
TRBV12-3/TRBV12-4	-	TRBJ1-1	many	TGTGCCAGCAGCCTGGTACAAGCCACTGAAGCTTTCTTT	CASSLVQATEAFF
TRBV7-3	-	TRBJ2-1	-	TGTGCCAGCAGCTTTCTCGGGGCCACGGAGCAGTTCTTC	CASSFLGATEQFF
TRBV15	-	TRBJ2-3	-	TGTGCCACCAGCAGAGCGGGAGCCACAGATACGCAGTATTTT	CATSRAGATDTQYF
TRBV7-2	TRBD2	TRBJ2-6	many	TGTGCCAGCAGCTCACGGACTAGCGGGGGGGCCAACGTCCTGACTTTC	CASSSRTSGGANVLTF
TRBV7-2	TRBD1	TRBJ2-7	many	TGTGCCAGCAGCCGGTTTCCGGGACAGGGGGAATACGAGCAGTACTTC	CASSRFPGQGEYEQYF
TRBV15	-	TRBJ2-5	few	TGTGCCACCAGCAGAGGATCCGGGGGGCCTCTCCAAGAGACCCAGTACTTC	CATSRGSGGPLQETQYF
TRBV29-1	TRBD1	TRBJ1-1	-	TGCAGCGTTGTACGGGGACAGGGGAACACTGAAGCTTTCTTT	CSVVRGQGNTEAFF
TRBV12-3/TRBV12-4	-	TRBJ1-2	once	TGTGCCAGCAGTTTAAAACAGGGAAATGGCTACACCTTC	CASSLKQGNGYTF
TRBV7-6	-	TRBJ1-2	many	TGTGCCAGCAGCATTGGACCCCAAACAAACTATGGCTACACCTTC	CASSIGPQTNYGYTF
TRBV7-2	-	TRBJ1-5	many	TGTGCCAGCAGCTCACCCGGGCAACAGCCCCAGCATTTT	CASSSPGQQPQHF
TRBV19	-	TRBJ2-2	many	TGTGCCAGTAGTATAGTGGGGACAAACACCGGGGAGCTGTTTTTT	CASSIVGTNTGELFF
TRBV7-8	-	TRBJ2-3	many	TGTGCCAGCAGCTCCTATGGAGATACGCAGTATTTT	CASSSYGDTQYF
TRBV2	-	TRBJ1-1	many	TGTGCCAGCAGTGAATTACAGCTTAACACTGAAGCTTTCTTT	CASSELQLNTEAFF
TRBV20-1	TRBD1	TRBJ1-1	-	TGCAGTGCTTCTACAGGGGCCACTGAAGCTTTCTTT	CSASTGATEAFF
TRBV7-2	-	TRBJ1-1	many	TGTGCCAGCAGCGTAGACGTTAGGGGGGGTCTGAACACTGAAGCTTTCTTT	CASSVDVRGGLNTEAFF
TRBV5-1	-	TRBJ2-1	few	TGCGCCAGCAGCTTGGATGGGAGGCTCTCCTACAATGAGCAGTTCTTC	CASSLDGRLSYNEQFF
TRBV6-2/TRBV6-3	-	TRBJ1-2	many	TGTGCCAGCAGTTATTCGGGCAGGGCGACTGACTACACCTTC	CASSYSGRATDYTF
TRBV6-1	-	TRBJ2-1	-	TGTGCCAGCAGTGTACAAGAGGGTTGGGATGAGCAGTTCTTC	CASSVQEGWDEQFF
TRBV28	-	TRBJ2-1	-	TGTGCCAGCAGTTTGGGGAGAAGGCAGTTCTTC	CASSLGRRQFF
TRBV7-2	-	TRBJ2-7	many	TGTGCCAGCAGCTTTTCGGACACTGCTAGTGGCGAGCAGTACTTC	CASSFSDTASGEQYF
TRBV20-1	-	TRBJ2-5	many	TGCAGTGCTTACTCAGGGTCTGGCCAAGAGACCCAGTACTTC	CSAYSGSGQETQYF
TRBV7-2	TRBD2	TRBJ2-7	many	TGTGCCAGCGGACACGGGACTAGTTTTGTCCGAGGCTACGAGCAGTACTTC	CASGHGTSFVRGYEQYF
TRBV5-4	TRBD2	TRBJ2-1	many	TGTGCCACTAGCGGGAGGGCCGAGGAGCAGTTCTTC	CATSGRAEEQFF
TRBV10-3	-	TRBJ1-1	few	TGTGCCATCAGTGGGGGGGTCAACACTGAAGCTTTCTTT	CAISGGVNTEAFF
TRBV7-2	-	TRBJ2-7	-	TGTGCCAGCAGCTTAGTTTTCGAGGACGAGCAGTACTTC	CASSLVFEDEQYF
TRBV29-1	-	TRBJ2-1	few	TGCAGCGTTGGAAAGGCAGGGTCGAGGTTCTTC	CSVGKAGSRFF
TRBV6-1	-	TRBJ2-5	many	TGTGCCAGCAGCCGCAGGGGCCGAAAAGAGACCCAGTACTTC	CASSRRGRKETQYF
TRBV4-1	-	TRBJ1-1	few	TGTGCCAGCAGCCTCTCTCCGGGGAGGACTGAAGCTTTCTTT	CASSLSPGRTEAFF
TRBV27	TRBD1	TRBJ2-5	few	TGTGCCAGCAGTCACAGGGGTGATGGGACCCAGTACTTC	CASSHRGDGTQYF
TRBV19	TRBD1	TRBJ1-1	many	TGTGCCAGTAGACCAGGGGGTACGGTGCACACTGAAGCTTTCTTT	CASRPGGTVHTEAFF
TRBV7-2	-	TRBJ2-5	many	TGTGCCAGCAGCTTCCGCGGGTACGAGACCCAGTACTTC	CASSFRGYETQYF
TRBV7-2	-	TRBJ1-1	many	TGTGCCAGCAGCTTAGAGGGGGAAGCCACTGAAGCTTTCTTT	CASSLEGEATEAFF
TRBV7-2	-	TRBJ2-7	many	TGTGCCAGCAGCTGGGGCAGGGACGAGCAGTACTTC	CASSWGRDEQYF
TRBV7-7	TRBD2	TRBJ2-1	many	TGTGCCAGCAGCTCCTCGGGGGGGGCCAGCTCCTACAATGAGCAGTTCTTC	CASSSSGGASSYNEQFF
TRBV7-2	-	TRBJ2-3	many	TGTGCCAGCAGCTTAGACCGGCGGGATACGCAGTATTTT	CASSLDRRDTQYF
TRBV6-6	-	TRBJ2-5	-	TGTGCCAGCAGTCAACTTTTAGACAGACAAGAGACCCAGTACTTC	CASSQLLDRQETQYF
TRBV11-3	-	TRBJ2-5	many	TGTGCCAGCAGCCGTCGAGCGGACGGAAACCAAGAGACCCAGTACTTC	CASSRRADGNQETQYF
TRBV20-1	TRBD1	TRBJ1-1	few	TGCAGTGCTAGATGGGGACAGTCGATCGCTGAAGCTTTCTTT	CSARWGQSIAEAFF
TRBV20-1	-	TRBJ1-1	-	TGCAGTGCCCAGGGCGCCCCACATGAATCCACTGAAGCTTTCTTT	CSAQGAPHESTEAFF
TRBV7-2	-	TRBJ1-3	few	TGTGCCAGCAGCTCGAATCGGCCCCCGGGAAACACCATATATTTT	CASSSNRPPGNTIYF
TRBV4-1	TRBD2	TRBJ2-3	many	TGCGCCAGCAGCCGCCCGACTAGCGGGGCGAAGACAGATACGCAGTATTTT	CASSRPTSGAKTDTQYF
TRBV19	-	TRBJ1-4	many	TGTGCCAGTAGTACTACCCACGGACTTAATGAAAAACTGTTTTTT	CASSTTHGLNEKLFF
TRBV7-2	TRBD1	TRBJ1-5	many	TGTGCCAGTTCATCGAAGGGGGCAGGTCAGCCCCAGCATTTT	CASSSKGAGQPQHF
TRBV6-5	-	TRBJ2-3	many	TGTGCCAGCAGTTACTCGAGAGGGGGAGATACGCAGTATTTT	CASSYSRGGDTQYF
TRBV7-2	TRBD1	TRBJ1-2	many	TGTGCCAGCAGACCGGACAGGGGGCATGGCTACACCTTC	CASRPDRGHGYTF
TRBV11-3	-	TRBJ2-5	many	TGTGCCAGCAGTAGACTAGGCCAAGAGACCCAGTACTTC	CASSRLGQETQYF
TRBV7-2	TRBD2	TRBJ2-5	many	TGTGCCAGCAGCTCGACTAGCGGGGGGGGGGAGACCCAGTACTTC	CASSSTSGGGETQYF
TRBV25-1	-	TRBJ1-1	many	TGTGCCAGCAGTAAACAGGGCACGACACGAGCTTTCTTT	CASSKQGTTRAFF
TRBV7-8	-	TRBJ2-2	many	TGTGCCAGCAGCTTAATCTCCGGGGAGCTGTTTTTT	CASSLISGELFF
TRBV7-2	TRBD1	TRBJ2-7	many	TGTGCCAGCAGCGAAGCAGGGACAGTAACCTACGAGCAGTACTTC	CASSEAGTVTYEQYF
TRBV19	-	TRBJ1-2	many	TGTGCCAGTAGTGAAGGGGCAGGTGGCTACACCTTC	CASSEGAGGYTF
TRBV19	TRBD2	TRBJ2-3	-	TGTGCCAGTAGTCTAGCGGCAGGTTCGGATACGCAGTATTTT	CASSLAAGSDTQYF
TRBV6-1	-	TRBJ1-2	many	TGTGCCAGCAGGGGCGAGAAGGGGAACTATGGCTACACCTTC	CASRGEKGNYGYTF
TRBV15	TRBD2	TRBJ2-1	many	TGTGCCACCAGCAGAGGACTAGCGGGTTCCTACAATGAGCAGTTCTTC	CATSRGLAGSYNEQFF
TRBV25-1	-	TRBJ2-6	many	TGTGCCAGCAGTTTGGGGGCCAACGTCCTGACTTTC	CASSLGANVLTF
TRBV5-6	-	TRBJ2-2	-	TGTGCCAGCAGCTCGGGTGGGCCAACCGGGGAGCTGTTTTTT	CASSSGGPTGELFF
TRBV7-9	-	TRBJ1-2	few	TGTGCCAGCAGCTTAGACACCAACTATGGCTACACCTTC	CASSLDTNYGYTF
TRBV7-2	-	TRBJ2-7	many	TGTGCCAGCAGCTTAGGGGGAGCCTCCGAGCAGTACTTC	CASSLGGASEQYF
TRBV7-2	-	TRBJ2-1	many	TGTGCCAGCAGTGGGGGAGGGGGGCGGTGGGGTGAGCAGTTCTTC	CASSGGGGRWGEQFF
TRBV5-1	TRBD1	TRBJ2-5	-	TGCGCCAGCAGCATTGGACAGGGGAGGCAAGAGACCCAGTACTTC	CASSIGQGRQETQYF